The present T cell receptor (beta chain) was sequenced within a study of control samples from healthy donors and cancer patients (dated by TCRdb to 2018 to 2020). CDR1 and CDR2 were assigned from the germline V gene (reference sequence) as SEHNR and FQNEAQ. Trimming leaves V shorter by 5 bases and J shorter by 6 bases, with the junction holding 9 bases beyond the gene matches. Counted from cysteine to phenylalanine, this CDR3 has 15 amino acids. The kept DNA is CDR3 alone, 45 bases in frame from the first base. As concerns this clone: It has no known antigen specificity. Base qualities are not at hand, and no much larger clone is one base apart.

The library came from the immunoSEQ multiplex PCR assay. Imported from immuneACCESS, the table was reduced by TCRdb to in-frame sequences with V and J called. These copies leave out some clones; in studies compared against another copy, an unresolved V gene accounts for under half, and the cause of the remainder is not known. Here the sample has some 95,000 clones; 80% to 90% occur a single time. The ten largest clones represent over 12% of the sample. Recombination linked TRBV7-9 to TRBJ2-1; TRBD2 fits 8 bases in the junction. The material sequenced was blood. This receptor was taken from a man younger than 40 in good health. The CDR3 region has the sequence CASSPAVAGGNEQFF. The DNA reads TGTGCCAGCAGCCCCGCGGTTGCGGGAGGCAATGAGCAGTTCTTC.